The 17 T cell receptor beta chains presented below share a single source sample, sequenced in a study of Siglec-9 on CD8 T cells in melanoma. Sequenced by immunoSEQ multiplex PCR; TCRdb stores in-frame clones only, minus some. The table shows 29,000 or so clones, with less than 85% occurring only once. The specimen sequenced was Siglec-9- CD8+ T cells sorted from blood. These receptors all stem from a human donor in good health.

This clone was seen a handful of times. The CDR3 sequence: CASSEPNGQNTEAFF. The CDR3 nucleotides are TGCGCCAGCAGTGAGCCGAACGGACAGAACACTGAAGCTTTCTTT. V gene TRBV10-2 combines with J gene TRBJ1-1; D might be TRBD1 (5 bases). This CDR3 is 15 amino acids long. With 2 bases removed from V and 1 base from J, the gap between germline ends came to 11 bases. Germline V CDR1 and CDR2: WSHSY, SAAADI.

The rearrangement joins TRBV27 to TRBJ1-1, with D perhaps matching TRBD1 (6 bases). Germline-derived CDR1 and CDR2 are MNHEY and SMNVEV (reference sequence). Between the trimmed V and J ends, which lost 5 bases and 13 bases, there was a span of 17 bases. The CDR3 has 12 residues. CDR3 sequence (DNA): TGTGCCAGCAGTACGAATACAGGGAACTATTTCTTT. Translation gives CASSTNTGNYFF.

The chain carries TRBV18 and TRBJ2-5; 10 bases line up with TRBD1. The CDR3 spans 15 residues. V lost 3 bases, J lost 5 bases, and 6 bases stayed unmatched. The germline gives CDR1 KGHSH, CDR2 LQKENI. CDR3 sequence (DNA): TGTGCCAGCTCACCGCTGGGACAGGGGCATGAGACCCAGTACTTC. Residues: CASSPLGQGHETQYF.

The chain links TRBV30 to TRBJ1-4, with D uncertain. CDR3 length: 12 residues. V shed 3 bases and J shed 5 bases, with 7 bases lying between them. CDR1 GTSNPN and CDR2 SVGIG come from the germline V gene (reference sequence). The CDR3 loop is CAWRAGNEKLFF. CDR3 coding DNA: TGTGCCTGGAGGGCAGGAAATGAAAAACTGTTTTTT.

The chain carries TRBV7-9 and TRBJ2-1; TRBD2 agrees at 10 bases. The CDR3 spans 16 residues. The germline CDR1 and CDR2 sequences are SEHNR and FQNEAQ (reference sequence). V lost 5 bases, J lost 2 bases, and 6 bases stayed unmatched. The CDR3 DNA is TGTGCCAGCAGCCATCCAGCGGGAGGGCCCTACAATGAGCAGTTCTTC. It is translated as CASSHPAGGPYNEQFF.

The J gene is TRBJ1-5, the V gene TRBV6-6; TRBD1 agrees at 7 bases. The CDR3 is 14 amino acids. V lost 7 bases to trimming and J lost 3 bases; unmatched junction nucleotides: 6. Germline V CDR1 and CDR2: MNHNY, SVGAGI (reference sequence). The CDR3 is CASNPRGFNQPQHF. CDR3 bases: TGTGCCAGCAACCCCAGGGGGTTCAATCAGCCCCAGCATTTT.

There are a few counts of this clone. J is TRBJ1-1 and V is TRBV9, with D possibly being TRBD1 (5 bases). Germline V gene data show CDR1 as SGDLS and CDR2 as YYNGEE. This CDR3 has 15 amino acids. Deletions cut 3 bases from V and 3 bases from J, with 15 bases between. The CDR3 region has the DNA TGTGCCAGCAGCGGAGCGGGGGGGTCTCACACTGAAGCTTTCTTT. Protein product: CASSGAGGSHTEAFF.

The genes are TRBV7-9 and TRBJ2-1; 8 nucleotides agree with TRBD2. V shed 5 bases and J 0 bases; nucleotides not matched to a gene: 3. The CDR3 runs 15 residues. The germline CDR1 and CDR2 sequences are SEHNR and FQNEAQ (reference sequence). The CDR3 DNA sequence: TGTGCCAGCAGCCCAAGCGGGAGCTCCTACAATGAGCAGTTCTTC. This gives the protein CASSPSGSSYNEQFF.

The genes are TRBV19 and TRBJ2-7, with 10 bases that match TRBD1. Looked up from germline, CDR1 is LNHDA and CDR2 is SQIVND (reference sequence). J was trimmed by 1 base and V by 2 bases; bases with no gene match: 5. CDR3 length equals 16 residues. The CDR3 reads CASSITGTGASYEQYF. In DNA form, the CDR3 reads TGTGCCAGTAGTATAACCGGGACAGGGGCTTCCTACGAGCAGTACTTC.

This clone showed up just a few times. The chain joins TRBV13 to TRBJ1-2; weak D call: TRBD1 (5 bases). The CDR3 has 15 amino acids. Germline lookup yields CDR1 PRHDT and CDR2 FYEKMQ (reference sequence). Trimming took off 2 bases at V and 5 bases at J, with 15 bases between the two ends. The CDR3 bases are TGTGCCAGCAGCTTAAAAGGCCAGGGTGCATATGGCTACACCTTC. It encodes CASSLKGQGAYGYTF.

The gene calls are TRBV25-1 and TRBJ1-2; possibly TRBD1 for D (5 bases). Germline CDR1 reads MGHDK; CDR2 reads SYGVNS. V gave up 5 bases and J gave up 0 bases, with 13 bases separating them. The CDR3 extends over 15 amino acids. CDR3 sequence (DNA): TGTGCCAGCAGTCAAGCGGGGCCCTCTAACTATGGCTACACCTTC. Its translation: CASSQAGPSNYGYTF.

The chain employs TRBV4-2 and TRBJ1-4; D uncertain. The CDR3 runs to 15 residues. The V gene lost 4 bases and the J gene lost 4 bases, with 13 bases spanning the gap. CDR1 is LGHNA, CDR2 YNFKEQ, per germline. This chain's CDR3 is CASSLDEGGNEKLFF. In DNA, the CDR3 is TGTGCCAGCAGCCTCGATGAGGGAGGTAATGAAAAACTGTTTTTT.

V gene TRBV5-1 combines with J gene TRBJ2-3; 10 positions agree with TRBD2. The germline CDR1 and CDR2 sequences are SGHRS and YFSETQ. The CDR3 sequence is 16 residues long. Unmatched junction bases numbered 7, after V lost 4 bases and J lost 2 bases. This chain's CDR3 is CASSPSAGGITDTQYF. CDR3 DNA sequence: TGCGCCAGCAGCCCCTCAGCGGGGGGGATCACAGATACGCAGTATTTT.

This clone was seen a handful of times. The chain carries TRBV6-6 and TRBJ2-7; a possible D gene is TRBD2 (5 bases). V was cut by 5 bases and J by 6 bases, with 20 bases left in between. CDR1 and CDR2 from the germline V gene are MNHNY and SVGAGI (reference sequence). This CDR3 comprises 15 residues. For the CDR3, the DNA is TGTGCCAGCAGTCACGGGGAGTCGGCCAATGGCGAGCAGTACTTC. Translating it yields CASSHGESANGEQYF.

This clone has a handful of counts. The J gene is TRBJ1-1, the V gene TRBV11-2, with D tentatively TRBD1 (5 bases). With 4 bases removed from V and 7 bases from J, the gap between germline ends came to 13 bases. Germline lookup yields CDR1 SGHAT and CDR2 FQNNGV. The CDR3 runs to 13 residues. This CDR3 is CASSSGRTYEAFF. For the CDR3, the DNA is TGTGCCAGCAGCTCAGGGAGGACTTATGAAGCTTTCTTT.

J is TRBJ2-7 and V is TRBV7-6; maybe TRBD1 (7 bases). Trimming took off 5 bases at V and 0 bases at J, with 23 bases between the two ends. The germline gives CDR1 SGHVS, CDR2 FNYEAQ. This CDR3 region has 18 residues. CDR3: CASSPAQGGQESSYEQYF. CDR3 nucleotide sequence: TGTGCCAGCAGCCCTGCCCAGGGAGGACAGGAGTCCTCCTACGAGCAGTACTTC.

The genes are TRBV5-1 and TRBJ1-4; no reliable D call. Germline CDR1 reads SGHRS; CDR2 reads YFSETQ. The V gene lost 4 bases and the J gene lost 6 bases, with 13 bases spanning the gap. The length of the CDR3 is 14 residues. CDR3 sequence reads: CASSTDRPDEKLFF. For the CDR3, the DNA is TGCGCCAGCAGCACAGATAGACCAGATGAAAAACTGTTTTTT.